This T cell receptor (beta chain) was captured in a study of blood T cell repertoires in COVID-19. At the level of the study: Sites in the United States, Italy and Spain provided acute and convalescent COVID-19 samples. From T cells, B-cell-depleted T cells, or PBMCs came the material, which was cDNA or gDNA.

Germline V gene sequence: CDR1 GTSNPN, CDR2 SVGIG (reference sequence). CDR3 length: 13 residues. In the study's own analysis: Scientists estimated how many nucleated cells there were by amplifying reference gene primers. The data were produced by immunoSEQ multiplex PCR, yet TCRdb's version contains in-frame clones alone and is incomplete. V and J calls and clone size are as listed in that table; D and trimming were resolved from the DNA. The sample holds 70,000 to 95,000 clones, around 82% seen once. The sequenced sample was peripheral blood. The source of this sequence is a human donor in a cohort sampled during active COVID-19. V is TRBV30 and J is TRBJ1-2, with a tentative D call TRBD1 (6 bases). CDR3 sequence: CAVQGFANYGYTF. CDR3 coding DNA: TGTGCTGTACAGGGATTCGCTAACTATGGCTACACCTTC.